This section outlines one T cell receptor beta chain sequence together with its context. The antigen is undetermined. The record originates from a study of blood T cells in healthy people across ages. Study-wide background: About one barcoded beta molecule per two T cells came from capture by template switching.

Alongside a J-beta primer mix, a sample-barcoded 5' primer served in a second PCR lasting 7 to 11 cycles. Each CDR3 protein is one row after TCRdb ran MiXCR on the 5' RACE reads. The table has about 670,000 distinct CDR3 sequences, approximately 40% seen once. Isolating PBMCs gave at least 7 million of these cells per sample. Broader study findings: It was not possible, with unsorted PBMCs, to conclusively compare naive and antigen-experienced cells. Naive T cell percentage showed a strong correlation with the diversity of TCR beta.

Deletions cut 3 bases from V and 5 bases from J, with 10 bases between. The CDR3 extends over 13 amino acids. Germline assignment: CDR1 MNHNS and CDR2 SASEGT. The V and J genes are TRBV6-1 and TRBJ2-5; weak D call: TRBD1 (5 bases). The sequencing sample was made of blood. This TCR came from an elderly man in good health. The CDR3 nucleotides read TGTGCCAGCAGTGACGGACACCGGGAGACCCAGTACTTC. Encoded protein: CASSDGHRETQYF.